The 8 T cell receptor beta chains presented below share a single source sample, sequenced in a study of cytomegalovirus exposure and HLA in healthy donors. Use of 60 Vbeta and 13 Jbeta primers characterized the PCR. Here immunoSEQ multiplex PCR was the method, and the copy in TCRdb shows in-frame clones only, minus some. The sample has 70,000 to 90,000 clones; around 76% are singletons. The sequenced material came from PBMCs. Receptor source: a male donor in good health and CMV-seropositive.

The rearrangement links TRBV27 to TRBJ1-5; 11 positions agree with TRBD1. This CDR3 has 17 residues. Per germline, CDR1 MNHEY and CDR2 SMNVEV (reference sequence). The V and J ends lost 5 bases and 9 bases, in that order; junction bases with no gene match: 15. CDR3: CASSPLGQGGGRWPQHF. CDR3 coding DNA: TGTGCCAGCAGTCCCTTGGGACAGGGGGGAGGGAGGTGGCCCCAGCATTTT.

CDR3 nucleotide sequence: TGTGCCAGCAGCTTAGACCCCGTGGGGACAGGGCCGTCCAATGAGCAGTTCTTC. It yields the protein CASSLDPVGTGPSNEQFF. The V and J genes are TRBV11-3 and TRBJ2-1, with 9 positions matching TRBD1. From germline, CDR1 is SGHNT and CDR2 YENEEA. With V trimmed by 0 bases and J by 6 bases, 12 bases remained unmatched. This CDR3 has 18 amino acids.

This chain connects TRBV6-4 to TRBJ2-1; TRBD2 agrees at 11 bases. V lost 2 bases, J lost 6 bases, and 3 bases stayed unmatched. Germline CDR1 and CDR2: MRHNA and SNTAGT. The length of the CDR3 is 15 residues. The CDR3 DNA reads TGTGCCAGCAGTGACACCCTAGCGGGAGGCAATGAGCAGTTCTTC. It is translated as CASSDTLAGGNEQFF.

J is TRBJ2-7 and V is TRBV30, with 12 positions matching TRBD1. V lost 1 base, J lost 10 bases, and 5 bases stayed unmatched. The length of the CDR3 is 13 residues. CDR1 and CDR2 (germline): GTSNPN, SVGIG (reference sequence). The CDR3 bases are TGTGCCTGGAGTGGGGGACAGGGGGCTCGTCAGTACTTC. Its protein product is CAWSGGQGARQYF.

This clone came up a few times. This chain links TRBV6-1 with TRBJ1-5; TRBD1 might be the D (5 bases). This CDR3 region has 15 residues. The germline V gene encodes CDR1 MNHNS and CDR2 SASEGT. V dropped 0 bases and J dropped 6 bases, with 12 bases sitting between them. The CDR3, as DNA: TGTGCCAGCAGTGAAGCGGGGTTCGGGGGTCAGCCCCAGCATTTT. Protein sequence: CASSEAGFGGQPQHF.

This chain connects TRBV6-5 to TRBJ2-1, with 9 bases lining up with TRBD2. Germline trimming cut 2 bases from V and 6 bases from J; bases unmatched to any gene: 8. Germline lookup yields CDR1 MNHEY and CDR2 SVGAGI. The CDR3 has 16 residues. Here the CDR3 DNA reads TGTGCCAGCAGTTACGTCCCAGCGGGAGGTGGCAATGAGCAGTTCTTC. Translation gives CASSYVPAGGGNEQFF.

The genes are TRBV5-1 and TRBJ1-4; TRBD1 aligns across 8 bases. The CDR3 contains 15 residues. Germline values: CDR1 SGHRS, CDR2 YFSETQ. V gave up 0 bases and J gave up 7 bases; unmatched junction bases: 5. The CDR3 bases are TGCGCCAGCAGCTTGGTGTCAGGGGGCCTTGAAAAACTGTTTTTT. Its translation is CASSLVSGGLEKLFF.

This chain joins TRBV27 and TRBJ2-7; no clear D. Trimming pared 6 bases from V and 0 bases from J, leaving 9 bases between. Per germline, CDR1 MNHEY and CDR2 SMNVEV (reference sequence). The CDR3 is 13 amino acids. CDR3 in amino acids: CASRLLSSYEQYF. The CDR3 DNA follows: TGTGCCAGCAGACTGCTTAGCTCCTACGAGCAGTACTTC.